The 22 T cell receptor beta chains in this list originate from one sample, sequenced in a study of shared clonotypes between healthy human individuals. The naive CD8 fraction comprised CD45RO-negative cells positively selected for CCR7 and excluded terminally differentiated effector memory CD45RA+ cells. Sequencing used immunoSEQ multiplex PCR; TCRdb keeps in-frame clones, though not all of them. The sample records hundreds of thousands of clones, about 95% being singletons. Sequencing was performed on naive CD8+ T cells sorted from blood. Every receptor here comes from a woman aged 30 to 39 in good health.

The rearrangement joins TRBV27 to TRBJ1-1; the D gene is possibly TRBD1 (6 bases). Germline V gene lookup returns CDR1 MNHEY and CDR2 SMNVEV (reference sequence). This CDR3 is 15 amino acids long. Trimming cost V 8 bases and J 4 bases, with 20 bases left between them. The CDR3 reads CASALAQGGFTEAFF. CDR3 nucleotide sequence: TGTGCCAGCGCCCTTGCGCAAGGGGGGTTCACTGAAGCTTTCTTT.

CDR3 coding DNA: TGTGCCAGCAGTTTTTGGAGAGGCGGTGGCTACGAGCAGTACTTC. This gives the protein CASSFWRGGGYEQYF. The rearrangement uses TRBV28 and TRBJ2-7, with D unresolved. The CDR3 spans 15 residues. Germline values: CDR1 MDHEN, CDR2 SYDVKM. V lost 3 bases and J lost 3, with 15 bases in between.

CDR3 sequence (DNA): TGTGCCAGCAGCGAACTTGACACTGAAGCTTTCTTT. Translating it yields CASSELDTEAFF. V usage is TRBV11-3 and J usage is TRBJ1-1; no definite D call. The CDR3 is 12 amino acids. Between the trimmed V and J ends, which lost 5 bases and 3 bases, there was a span of 7 bases. Per the germline V gene, CDR1 is SGHNT and CDR2 is YENEEA. Full variable domain (rest looked up from reference TRBV11-3 and TRBJ1-1): EAGVVQSPRYKIIEKKQPVAFWCNPISGHNTLYWYLQNLGQGPELLIRYENEEAVDDSQLPKDRFSAERLKGVDSTLKIQPAELGDSAVYLCASSELDTEAFFGQGTRLTVV.

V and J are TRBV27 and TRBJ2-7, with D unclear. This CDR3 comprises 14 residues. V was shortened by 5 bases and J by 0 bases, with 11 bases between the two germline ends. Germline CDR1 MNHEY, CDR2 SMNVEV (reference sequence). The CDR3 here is CASSPGGPSYEQYF. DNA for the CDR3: TGTGCCAGCAGTCCAGGCGGACCCTCCTACGAGCAGTACTTC.

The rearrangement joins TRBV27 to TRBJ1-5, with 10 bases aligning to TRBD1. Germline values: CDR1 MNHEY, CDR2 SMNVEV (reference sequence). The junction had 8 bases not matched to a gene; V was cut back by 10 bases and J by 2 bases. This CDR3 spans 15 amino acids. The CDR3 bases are TGTGCCACTTCCGGACAGGGGGATGGCAATCAGCCCCAGCATTTT. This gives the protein CATSGQGDGNQPQHF.

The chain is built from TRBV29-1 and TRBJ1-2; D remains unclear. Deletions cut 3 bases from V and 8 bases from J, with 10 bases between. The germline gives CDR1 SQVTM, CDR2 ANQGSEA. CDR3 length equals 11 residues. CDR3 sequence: CSVDAGRGYTF. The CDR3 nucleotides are TGCAGCGTTGATGCCGGGAGGGGCTACACCTTC.

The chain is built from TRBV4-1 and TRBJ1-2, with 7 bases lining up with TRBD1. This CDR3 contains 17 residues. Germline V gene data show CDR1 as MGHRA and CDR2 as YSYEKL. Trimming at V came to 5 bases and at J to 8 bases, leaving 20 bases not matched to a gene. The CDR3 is CASSKFTGEPSIDGYTF. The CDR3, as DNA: TGCGCCAGCAGCAAGTTCACAGGGGAACCATCTATTGACGGCTACACCTTC.

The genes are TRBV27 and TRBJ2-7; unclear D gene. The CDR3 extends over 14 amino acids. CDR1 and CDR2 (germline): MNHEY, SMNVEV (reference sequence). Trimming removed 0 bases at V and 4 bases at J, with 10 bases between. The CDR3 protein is CASSLSVTGYEQYF. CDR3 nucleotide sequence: TGTGCCAGCAGTTTATCCGTGACTGGATACGAGCAGTACTTC.

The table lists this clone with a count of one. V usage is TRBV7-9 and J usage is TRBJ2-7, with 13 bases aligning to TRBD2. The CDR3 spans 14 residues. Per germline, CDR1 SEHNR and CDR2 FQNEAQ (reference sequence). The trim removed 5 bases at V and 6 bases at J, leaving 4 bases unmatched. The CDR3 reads CASSEGLAGVEQYF. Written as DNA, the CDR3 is TGTGCCAGCAGCGAAGGACTAGCGGGAGTCGAGCAGTACTTC.

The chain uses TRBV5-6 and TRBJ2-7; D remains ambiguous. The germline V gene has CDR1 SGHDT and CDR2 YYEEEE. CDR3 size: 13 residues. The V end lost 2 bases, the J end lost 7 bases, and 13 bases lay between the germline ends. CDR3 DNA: TGTGCCAGCAGCTTTGGAACCCCCAATGAGCAGTACTTC. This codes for CASSFGTPNEQYF. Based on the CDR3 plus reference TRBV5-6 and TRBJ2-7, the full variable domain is DAGVTQSPTHLIKTRGQQVTLRCSPKSGHDTVSWYQQALGQGPQFIFQYYEEEERQRGNFPDRFSGHQFPNYSSELNVNALLLGDSALYLCASSFGTPNEQYFGPGTRLTVT.

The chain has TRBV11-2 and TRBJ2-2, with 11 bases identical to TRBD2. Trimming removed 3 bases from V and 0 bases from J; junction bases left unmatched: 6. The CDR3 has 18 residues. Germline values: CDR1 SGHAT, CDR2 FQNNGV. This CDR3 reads CASSFPTSGTSNTGELFF. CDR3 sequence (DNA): TGTGCCAGCAGCTTCCCGACTAGCGGGACCTCGAACACCGGGGAGCTGTTTTTT.

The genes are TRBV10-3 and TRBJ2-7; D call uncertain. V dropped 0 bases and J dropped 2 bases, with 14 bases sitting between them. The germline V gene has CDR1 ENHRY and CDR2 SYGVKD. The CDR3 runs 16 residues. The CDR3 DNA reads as TGTGCCATCAGTGAGTCGATGGACCGCCAAACCTACGAGCAGTACTTC. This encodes CAISESMDRQTYEQYF.

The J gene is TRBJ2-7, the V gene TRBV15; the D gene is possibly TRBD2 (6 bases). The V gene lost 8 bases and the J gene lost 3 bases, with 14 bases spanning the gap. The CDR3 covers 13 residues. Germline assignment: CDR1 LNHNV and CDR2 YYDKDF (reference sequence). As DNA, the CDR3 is TGTGCCACCTCCCTCCGGGAGCGCTACGAGCAGTACTTC. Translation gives CATSLRERYEQYF.

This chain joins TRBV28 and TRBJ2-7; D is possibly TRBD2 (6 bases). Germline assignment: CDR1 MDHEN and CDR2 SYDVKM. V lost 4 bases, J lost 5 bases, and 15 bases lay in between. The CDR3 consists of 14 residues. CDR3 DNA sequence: TGTGCCAGCAGTTCGCCCGCGGGGACGGACGAGCAGTACTTC. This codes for CASSSPAGTDEQYF.

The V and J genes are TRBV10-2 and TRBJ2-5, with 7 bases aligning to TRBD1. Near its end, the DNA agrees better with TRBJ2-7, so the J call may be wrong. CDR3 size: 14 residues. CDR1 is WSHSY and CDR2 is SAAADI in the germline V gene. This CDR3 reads CASNYPGQSYEQYF. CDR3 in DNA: TGCGCCAGCAACTATCCGGGACAGAGCTACGAGCAGTACTTC.

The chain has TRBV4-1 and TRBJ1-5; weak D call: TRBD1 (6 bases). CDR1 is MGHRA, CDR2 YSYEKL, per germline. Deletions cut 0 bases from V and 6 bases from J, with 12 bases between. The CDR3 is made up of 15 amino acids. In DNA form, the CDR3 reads TGCGCCAGCAGCCAAGACAGGGGTAGAAGTCAGCCCCAGCATTTT. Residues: CASSQDRGRSQPQHF.

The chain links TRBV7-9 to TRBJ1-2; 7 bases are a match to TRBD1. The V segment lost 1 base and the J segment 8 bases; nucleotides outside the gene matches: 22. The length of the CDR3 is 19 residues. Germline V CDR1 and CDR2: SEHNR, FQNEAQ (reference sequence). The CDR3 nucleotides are TGTGCCAGCAGCTTAGTCCTCCGCGCGACAGGGAACTACTCAGGGGGCTACACCTTC. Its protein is CASSLVLRATGNYSGGYTF.

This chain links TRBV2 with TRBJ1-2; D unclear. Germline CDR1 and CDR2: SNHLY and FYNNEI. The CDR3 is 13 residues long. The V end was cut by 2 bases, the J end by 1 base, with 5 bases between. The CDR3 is CASSESFNYGYTF. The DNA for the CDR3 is TGTGCCAGCAGTGAAAGTTTTAACTATGGCTACACCTTC.

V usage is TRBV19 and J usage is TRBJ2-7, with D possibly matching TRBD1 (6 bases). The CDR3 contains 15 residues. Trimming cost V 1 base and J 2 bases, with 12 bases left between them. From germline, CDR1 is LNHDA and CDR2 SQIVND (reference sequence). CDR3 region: CASSIAQDSAYEQYF. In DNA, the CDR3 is TGTGCCAGTAGTATAGCCCAGGACAGCGCCTACGAGCAGTACTTC.

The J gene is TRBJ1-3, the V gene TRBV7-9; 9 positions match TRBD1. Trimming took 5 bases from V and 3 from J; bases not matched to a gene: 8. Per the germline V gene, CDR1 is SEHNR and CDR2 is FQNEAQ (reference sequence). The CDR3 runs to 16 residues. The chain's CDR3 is CASSPHTGGNGNTIYF. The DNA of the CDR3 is TGTGCCAGCAGCCCACATACAGGGGGCAATGGAAACACCATATATTTT.

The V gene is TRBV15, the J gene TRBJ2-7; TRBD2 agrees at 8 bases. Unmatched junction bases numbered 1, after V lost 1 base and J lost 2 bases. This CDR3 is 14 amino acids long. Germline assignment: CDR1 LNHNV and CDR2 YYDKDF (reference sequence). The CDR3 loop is CATSRVGRAYEQYF. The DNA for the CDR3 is TGTGCCACCAGCAGAGTCGGGAGGGCCTACGAGCAGTACTTC.

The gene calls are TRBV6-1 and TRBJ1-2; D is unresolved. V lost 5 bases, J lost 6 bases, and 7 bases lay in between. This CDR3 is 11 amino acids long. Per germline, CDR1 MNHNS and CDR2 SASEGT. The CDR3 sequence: CASSYPHGYTF. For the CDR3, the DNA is TGTGCCAGCAGTTATCCCCATGGCTACACCTTC.